This TCR beta chain was profiled in a study of early stage breast cancer tumors. Broader study findings: Tumor and normal breast were distinguished via blood comparison in 14 of 16 patients.

The protocol was immunoSEQ multiplex PCR, while the TCRdb copy is restricted to in-frame clones and leaves out a portion. The sample carries about 29,000 clones, approximately 84% recorded once. Worth noting for this clone: Its antigen is unknown.

The CDR3 spans 12 residues. The germline V gene encodes CDR1 SGHTA and CDR2 FQGTGA. V shed 3 bases and J shed 8 bases, with 7 bases lying between them. The receptor was derived from a person between 45 and 65 years old with breast cancer. Sequencing was done on a sample of blood. The rearrangement links TRBV7-3 to TRBJ2-2; a possible D gene is TRBD1 (5 bases). The CDR3 region has the DNA TGTGCCAGCAGCTTTCAGGGAGGGGAGCTGTTTTTT. It specifies CASSFQGGELFF.